This TCR beta chain was observed in a study of neurological immune-mediated disorders. General study results and limits: No expanded-clone CDR3 amino acid sequence recurred across subjects, suggesting private TCR-beta repertoires.

CDR1 and CDR2 (germline): SQVTM, ANQGSEA. The CDR3 length is 15 residues. With 3 bases clipped from V and 4 bases from J, the junction kept 11 bases outside the gene matches. This clonotype has more than one count but fewer than ten. No antigen is known for it. TCRdb reprocessed the 5' RACE reads with MiXCR, giving one entry per CDR3 protein. The profile covers 66,000 or so distinct CDR3 sequences, with around 3.7% appearing a single time and approximately 3.7% taken by the ten largest. This clonotype was sampled from a man aged 35-49 years with multiple sclerosis. This chain connects TRBV29-1 to TRBJ2-5; 7 bases fit TRBD1. Source material: PBMCs. DNA of the CDR3: TGCAGCGTTGATCAAAGTAATAACAGGGGAGAGACCCAGTACTTC. Translating it yields CSVDQSNNRGETQYF.